Here is one T cell receptor beta chain with its context. This entry is derived from a study of blood T cell repertoires in COVID-19. Looking at the study overall: Sample material is recorded as cDNA or gDNA derived from T cells, B-cell-depleted T cells, or PBMCs.

Source study methods: Researchers report that nucleated cell counts were estimated from reference gene primer amplification. Libraries were prepared by immunoSEQ multiplex PCR; TCRdb keeps only in-frame clonotypes and omits some of them. The DNA was the basis for D and trimming; V, J and clone size are from that table. The sample contains under 60,000 clones, approximately 89% of which appear only once. The germline V gene encodes CDR1 SGHTS and CDR2 YDEGEE. V shed 6 bases and J shed 8 bases, with 20 bases lying between them. CDR3 length: 14 amino acids. The sample was peripheral blood. The gene calls are TRBV5-8 and TRBJ2-5; tentatively, D is TRBD1 (6 bases). The receptor was derived from a woman aged 80 or over with acute or convalescent COVID-19. The CDR3 DNA reads as TGTGCCAGCAACCGACAGGCCATCGGTGGAACCCAGTACTTC. This codes for CASNRQAIGGTQYF.